One T cell receptor (beta chain) is described in this entry. Mismatch with germline at one junction end may stem from a read error. Using its own MiXCR run on the RT-PCR reads, TCRdb lists one record per CDR3 protein. The sample contains about 680,000 distinct CDR3 sequences, 11% to 15% of which appear only once. This receptor was taken from a female donor in good health, serving as a healthy control. The material sequenced was memory CD4+ T cells from blood.

This CDR3 is CAGSLVTVGGANVLTF. Written as DNA, the CDR3 is TGTGCCGGCAGCTTAGTGACGGTTGGTGGGGCCAACGTCCTGACTTTC. The chain has TRBV7-9 and TRBJ2-6, with D uncertain. Germline lookup yields CDR1 SEHNR and CDR2 FQNEAQ (reference sequence). The CDR3 has 16 amino acids.